The clone carrying this T cell receptor (beta chain) turned up a few times. Its antigen remains unidentified. These data are taken from a study of T-cell memory formation after mild COVID-19. Whole-study findings and limits: Nothing confirmed that second-wave clones peaking on day 37 were specific for SARS-CoV-2. Clones that contracted from day 15 to 85 had balanced CD4/CD8; later expanders were CD4+ biased. Cross-reactive memory seemingly joined, as some responding clones were found in pre-infection memory.

Libraries for TCRalpha and TCRbeta carried sample barcodes and unique molecular identifiers via 5'RACE. One entry per CDR3 protein, called by TCRdb with MiXCR from the 5' RACE reads. In the table there are approximately 390,000 distinct CDR3 sequences, about a sixth of which are singletons. Looked up from germline, CDR1 is SGHRS and CDR2 is YFSETQ. V was clipped by 0 bases and J by 5 bases; unmatched bases: 6. This CDR3 contains 16 residues. The source of this sequence is a man aged 18-30 years who had mild COVID-19 (a few samples of this study predate the infection). Cell type and time point are not known. The sample comprised PBMCs or a T cell subset sorted from them (not recorded which). The chain carries TRBV5-1 and TRBJ2-7; 12 nucleotides agree with TRBD1. CDR3 residues: CASSLEGTGGFHEQYF. The CDR3 DNA reads as TGCGCCAGCAGCTTGGAGGGGACAGGGGGCTTCCACGAGCAGTACTTC.